One TCR beta chain is described in this entry. Its specificity is not known. V lost 3 bases to trimming and J lost 0 bases; unmatched junction nucleotides: 2. This CDR3 spans 16 amino acids. Germline V gene sequence: CDR1 SGHTA, CDR2 FQGNSA. These data come from a study of PD-1 blockade in mismatch repair-deficient tumors. Here immunoSEQ multiplex PCR was the method, and the copy in TCRdb shows in-frame clones only, minus some. The sample gives about 68,000 clones, almost 80% of which show up once; about 5% is in the top ten. Broader study findings: After pembrolizumab, tumor-resident clones rose rapidly, then generally contracted before radiologic responses.

The clonotype originates from an adult with mismatch repair-deficient cancer. This rearrangement joins TRBV7-2 to TRBJ2-1, with 10 bases lining up with TRBD2. The sequences come from peripheral blood, collected 2 weeks after starting pembrolizumab. This chain's CDR3 is CASSFSSGSSYNEQFF. DNA of the CDR3: TGTGCCAGCAGCTTTTCTAGCGGGAGCTCCTACAATGAGCAGTTCTTC.